One and the same sample provided the 21 T cell receptor beta chains below, sequenced in a study of T-cell reconstitution after alpha-beta-depleted transplantation in children. Researchers prepared the TCRbeta library using unique molecular identifiers, the study reports. From the PCR reads, TCRdb called clonotypes with MiXCR, one entry per CDR3 protein. The sample consists of about 980,000 distinct CDR3 sequences, about 29% of them appearing once. The source was PBMCs, mostly from graft donor cells, collected 360 days after TCRalphabeta/CD19-depleted stem cell transplant. These receptors were collected from a boy in the first two years of life who had a stem cell transplant for SCID, so the T cells may come from the graft donor.

This clonotype came up a few times. This chain connects TRBV11-2 to TRBJ2-2, with a tentative D call TRBD1 (6 bases). CDR1 and CDR2 (germline): SGHAT, FQNNGV. V was pared by 0 bases and J by 2 bases, with 13 bases between. CDR3 length: 17 residues. CDR3 region: CASSLDSRTANTGELFF. DNA for the CDR3: TGTGCCAGCAGCTTAGACTCTAGGACAGCCAACACCGGGGAGCTGTTTTTT.

This clonotype was observed a few times. V gene TRBV12-3 or TRBV12-4 combines with J gene TRBJ1-5; TRBD1 is a possible D gene (5 bases). This CDR3 region has 16 residues. Trimming removed 1 base from V and 1 base from J, with 11 bases in between. The CDR3 nucleotides read TGTGCCAGCAGTTTAGGGGGGGTGCGGAGCAATCAGCCCCAGCATTTT. Encoded protein: CASSLGGVRSNQPQHF.

The chain joins TRBV25-1 to TRBJ2-7; D might be TRBD1 (5 bases). This CDR3 region has 15 residues. The germline gives CDR1 MGHDK, CDR2 SYGVNS. V shed 1 base and J shed 0 bases, with 10 bases lying between them. The CDR3 coding sequence is TGTGCCAGCAGTGAATTGCGCAGGGTCTCCTACGAGCAGTACTTC. Its translation: CASSELRRVSYEQYF.

This clonotype appeared a few times. This chain links TRBV20-1 with TRBJ2-2; D is possibly TRBD1 (5 bases). The length of the CDR3 is 14 residues. Germline CDR1 reads DFQATT; CDR2 reads SNEGSKA (reference sequence). Trimming removed 2 bases from V and 6 bases from J, with 13 bases in between. The CDR3 bases are TGCAGTGCTAGAAGTGGGGCTGGGGCCGGGGAGCTGTTTTTT. Protein: CSARSGAGAGELFF.

This clonotype was found a few times. CDR3 DNA: TGCGCCAGCAGCCAAGTGGGGACGGGAAACACCATATATTTT. This sequence encodes CASSQVGTGNTIYF. The chain combines TRBV4-1 with TRBJ1-3, with D perhaps TRBD1 (5 bases). There are 14 residues in the CDR3. CDR1 MGHRA and CDR2 YSYEKL come from the germline V gene. V gave up 1 base and J gave up 4 bases, with 8 bases separating them.

The chain carries TRBV28 and TRBJ2-7, with TRBD1 as a possible D gene (5 bases). Trimming took off 2 bases at V and 10 bases at J, with 12 bases between the two ends. There are 12 residues in the CDR3. Germline V gene lookup returns CDR1 MDHEN and CDR2 SYDVKM. CDR3 bases: TGTGCCAGCAGTTTACGGTACAGGAATCAGTACTTC. This sequence encodes CASSLRYRNQYF.

The chain joins TRBV20-1 to TRBJ1-5; unclear D gene. Per the germline V gene, CDR1 is DFQATT and CDR2 is SNEGSKA (reference sequence). V was pared by 0 bases and J by 0 bases, with 9 bases between. The CDR3 runs to 15 residues. Written as DNA, the CDR3 is TGCAGTGCTAGAGAGGGAGAACATAGCAATCAGCCCCAGCATTTT. It translates to CSAREGEHSNQPQHF.

This clonotype was seen a handful of times. The chain recombines TRBV12-3 or TRBV12-4 with TRBJ2-1; the D is unclear. V lost 5 bases, J lost 15 bases, and 17 bases lay in between. The CDR3 sequence is 12 residues long. CDR3 protein: CASSLGPSERFF. CDR3 DNA sequence: TGTGCCAGCAGTCTGGGCCCTAGTGAGAGGTTCTTC.

The V call is TRBV7-2, the J call TRBJ2-1; possible D gene TRBD1, 6 bases. CDR1 is SGHTA, CDR2 FQGNSA, per germline. The CDR3 is 14 amino acids. Trimming cost V 3 bases and J 6 bases, with 12 bases left between them. In nucleotides, the CDR3 is TGTGCCAGCAGCTTCACAGGGTACCCCAATGAGCAGTTCTTC. It translates to CASSFTGYPNEQFF.

Only a few counts were recorded for this clonotype. This sequence joins TRBV5-1 and TRBJ2-1, with 9 positions matching TRBD2. The CDR3 sequence is 15 residues long. Per the germline V gene, CDR1 is SGHRS and CDR2 is YFSETQ. The ends lost 3 bases at V and 5 bases at J; junction bases unmatched: 6. DNA for the CDR3: TGCGCCAGCAGCTCGGGACTAGCAAGCGACAATGAGCAGTTCTTC. It is translated as CASSSGLASDNEQFF.

The chain employs TRBV7-3 and TRBJ2-1; D is perhaps TRBD1 (6 bases). The V gene lost 4 bases and the J gene lost 0 bases, with 16 bases spanning the gap. CDR3 size: 17 residues. The germline CDR1 and CDR2 sequences are SGHTA and FQGTGA. The CDR3 bases are TGTGCCAGCAGCTCCCAGGGTGGGGGCCACTCCTACAATGAGCAGTTCTTC. Translating it yields CASSSQGGGHSYNEQFF.

CDR3 loop: CASSQGFPNTNEQFF. The CDR3 region has the DNA TGCGCCAGCAGCCAGGGATTCCCAAACACCAATGAGCAGTTCTTC. This sequence joins TRBV5-1 and TRBJ2-1, with D perhaps matching TRBD1 (5 bases). This CDR3 is 15 amino acids long. Germline assignment: CDR1 SGHRS and CDR2 YFSETQ. V was pared by 4 bases and J by 6 bases, with 17 bases between. Full variable domain (outside the CDR3, taken from reference TRBV5-1 and TRBJ2-1): KAGVTQTPRYLIKTRGQQVTLSCSPISGHRSVSWYQQTPGQGLQFLFEYFSETQRNKGNFPGRFSGRQFSNSRSEMNVSTLELGDSALYLCASSQGFPNTNEQFFGPGTRLTVL.

In its sample, this clonotype was seen many times. The J gene is TRBJ2-1, the V gene TRBV5-8; possibly TRBD1 for D (5 bases). V lost 2 bases and J 4 bases, leaving 16 bases between the germline ends. Germline CDR1 and CDR2: SGHTS and YDEGEE. This CDR3 comprises 16 residues. The CDR3 protein is CASSFDAGSAYNEQFF. In DNA, the CDR3 is TGTGCCAGCAGCTTTGACGCAGGGTCCGCTTACAATGAGCAGTTCTTC.

This clonotype has only a few counts. The chain joins TRBV5-1 to TRBJ1-5; D gene ambiguous. V was clipped by 0 bases and J by 8 bases, with 12 bases between them. CDR1 is SGHRS, CDR2 YFSETQ, per germline. The CDR3 covers 14 residues. CDR3 bases: TGCGCCAGCAGCTTGGGTGACGGAGCAGAGCCCCAGCATTTT. Its protein is CASSLGDGAEPQHF.

This clonotype showed up many times. The CDR3 bases are TGTGCCAGCACCCGGCGTGCCGGGGGGGGTAGTGGGCAGTTCTTC. Protein product: CASTRRAGGGSGQFF. V usage is TRBV12-3 or TRBV12-4 and J usage is TRBJ2-1; TRBD2 aligns across 8 bases. J was trimmed by 12 bases and V by 7 bases; bases with no gene match: 17. This CDR3 spans 15 amino acids.

The table lists this clonotype with many counts. A read error may be the cause here, since a much bigger clone is one base away. The rearrangement joins TRBV7-9 to TRBJ1-1, with D possibly TRBD1 on 5 matching bases. The CDR3 runs to 13 residues. The V and J ends lost 2 bases and 4 bases respectively, with 8 bases between them. CDR1 is SEHNR and CDR2 is FQNEAQ in the germline V gene (reference sequence). CDR3 DNA sequence: TGTGCCAGCAGCTTACGGGGGAGCACTGAAGCTTTCTTT. This translates into CASSLRGSTEAFF.

The chain is built from TRBV4-1 and TRBJ2-1; 13 bases fit TRBD2. V gave up 3 bases and J gave up 0 bases; unmatched junction bases: 2. CDR1 MGHRA and CDR2 YSYEKL come from the germline V gene. The CDR3 is made up of 17 amino acids. DNA of the CDR3: TGCGCCAGCAGCCAGACTAGCGGGGGGAGCTCCTACAATGAGCAGTTCTTC. Translated: CASSQTSGGSSYNEQFF.

The V call is TRBV23-1, the J call TRBJ1-5; D is perhaps TRBD1 (5 bases). TRBV23-1 is annotated as an ORF whose role is uncertain. The CDR3 spans 14 residues. Trimming left V 0 bases short and J 4 bases short, with 7 bases between. CDR3 loop: CASSQSTENQPQHF. Here the CDR3 DNA reads TGCGCCAGCAGTCAATCGACAGAAAATCAGCCCCAGCATTTT.

This chain connects TRBV16 to TRBJ2-7, with 9 bases fitting TRBD1. The length of the CDR3 is 15 residues. The V and J ends lost 8 bases and 7 bases, in that order; junction bases with no gene match: 15. Germline V gene lookup returns CDR1 KGHSY and CDR2 FQNENV. CDR3 bases: TGTGCCAGCCGTCGTGGCGGGACAGGGTGGAGGGAGCAGTACTTC. It encodes CASRRGGTGWREQYF.

The gene calls are TRBV5-1 and TRBJ2-7, with 8 bases fitting TRBD2. From germline, CDR1 is SGHRS and CDR2 YFSETQ. V lost 1 base to trimming and J lost 6 bases; unmatched junction nucleotides: 9. The length of the CDR3 is 15 residues. CDR3 amino acids: CASSLWTSLGAEQYF. For the CDR3, the DNA is TGCGCCAGCAGCTTGTGGACTAGCCTGGGGGCCGAGCAGTACTTC.

Written as DNA, the CDR3 is TGCGCCAGCAGCTCCACCGGGACAGGGTTAGGGGAGACCCAGTACTTC. Translated, it gives CASSSTGTGLGETQYF. The J gene is TRBJ2-5, the V gene TRBV5-1; 9 positions match TRBD1. The CDR3 totals 16 residues. Germline CDR1 and CDR2: SGHRS and YFSETQ. J was trimmed by 5 bases and V by 3 bases; bases with no gene match: 11.